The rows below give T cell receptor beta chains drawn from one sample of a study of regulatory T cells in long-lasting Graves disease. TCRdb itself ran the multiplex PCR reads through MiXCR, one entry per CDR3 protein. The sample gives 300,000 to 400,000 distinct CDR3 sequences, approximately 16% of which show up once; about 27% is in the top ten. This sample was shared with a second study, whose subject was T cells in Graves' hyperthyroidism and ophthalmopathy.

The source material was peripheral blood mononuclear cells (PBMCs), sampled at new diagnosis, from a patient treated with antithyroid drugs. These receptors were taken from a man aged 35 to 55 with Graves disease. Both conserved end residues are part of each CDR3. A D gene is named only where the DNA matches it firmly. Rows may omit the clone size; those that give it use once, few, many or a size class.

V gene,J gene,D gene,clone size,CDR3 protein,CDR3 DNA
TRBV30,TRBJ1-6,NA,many,CACTIGGVSPLHF,TGTGCCTGCACTATCGGGGGGGTTTCACCCCTCCACTTT
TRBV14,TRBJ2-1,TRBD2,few,CASGLAEYNEQFF,TGTGCCAGTGGACTAGCGGAGTACAATGAGCAGTTCTTC
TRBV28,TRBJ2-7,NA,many,CASSFPGAYEQYF,TGTGCCAGCAGTTTCCCAGGAGCCTACGAGCAGTACTTC
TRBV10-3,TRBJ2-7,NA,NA,CAISAIWRGSSYEQYF,TGTGCCATCAGCGCAATTTGGAGGGGTTCCTCCTACGAGCAGTACTTC
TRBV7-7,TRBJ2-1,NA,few,CASSLETGSYNEQFF,TGTGCCAGCAGCTTAGAGACGGGCTCCTACAATGAGCAGTTCTTC
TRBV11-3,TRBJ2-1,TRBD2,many,CASSGMTSGGARDEQFF,TGTGCCAGCAGCGGAATGACTAGCGGGGGGGCCAGGGATGAGCAGTTCTTC
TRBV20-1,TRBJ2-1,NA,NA,CSATRQYNEQFF,TGCAGTGCTACTCGACAGTACAATGAGCAGTTCTTC
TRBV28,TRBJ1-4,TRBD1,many,CASSFLQGDFEKLFF,TGTGCCAGCAGTTTTCTACAGGGGGACTTCGAAAAACTGTTTTTT
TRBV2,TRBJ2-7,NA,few,CASSLDHNYEQYF,TGTGCCAGCAGCCTAGACCACAACTACGAGCAGTACTTC
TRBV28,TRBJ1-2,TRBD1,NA,CASSYRDRIYGYTF,TGTGCCAGCAGTTACCGGGACAGAATATATGGCTACACCTTC
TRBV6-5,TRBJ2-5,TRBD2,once,CASGYGGGWETQYF,TGTGCCAGCGGTTATGGCGGGGGGTGGGAGACCCAGTACTTC
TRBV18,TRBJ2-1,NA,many,CASSRQNEQFF,TGTGCCAGCTCACGACAGAATGAGCAGTTCTTC
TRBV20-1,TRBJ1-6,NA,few,CSARGEGSNSPLHF,TGCAGTGCTAGAGGGGAGGGCAGTAATTCACCCCTCCACTTT
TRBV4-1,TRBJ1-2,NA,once,CASSSGSRGYGYTF,TGCGCCAGCAGCTCAGGGTCACGGGGCTATGGCTACACCTTC
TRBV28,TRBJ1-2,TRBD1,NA,CASSGGNRGLGYTF,TGTGCCAGCAGTGGGGGAAACAGGGGGCTAGGCTACACCTTC
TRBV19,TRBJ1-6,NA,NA,CASSLQAGLTALHF,TGTGCCAGTAGTTTACAGGCAGGGTTGACGGCCCTCCACTTT
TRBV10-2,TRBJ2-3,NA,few,CASTHVLHTDTQYF,TGCGCCAGCACCCACGTGCTGCACACAGATACGCAGTATTTT
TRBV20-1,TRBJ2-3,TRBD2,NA,CSAFLAGGRGDTQYF,TGCAGTGCTTTCCTAGCGGGGGGGCGGGGAGATACGCAGTATTTT
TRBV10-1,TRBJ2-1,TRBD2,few,CASSEAGGGNEQFF,TGCGCCAGCAGTGAAGCCGGCGGGGGGAATGAGCAGTTCTTC
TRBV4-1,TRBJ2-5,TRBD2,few,CASSRGLADQETQYF,TGCGCCAGCAGCCGGGGACTAGCGGACCAAGAGACCCAGTACTTC
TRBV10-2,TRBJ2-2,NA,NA,CASRLRGPNTGELFF,TGCGCCAGCAGGCTTAGGGGACCTAACACCGGGGAGCTGTTTTTT
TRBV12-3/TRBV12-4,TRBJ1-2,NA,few,CASSSSDRIIYGYTF,TGTGCCAGCAGTTCGAGCGACAGGATTATCTATGGCTACACCTTC
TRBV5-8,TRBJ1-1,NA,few,CASSLGHRDTEAFF,TGTGCCAGCAGCTTGGGTCACAGGGATACTGAAGCTTTCTTT
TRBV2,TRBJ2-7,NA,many,CASNIMSSYEQYF,TGTGCCAGCAACATAATGAGCTCCTACGAGCAGTACTTC
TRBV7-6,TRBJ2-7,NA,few,CASSLVSSMAYEQYF,TGTGCCAGCAGCTTAGTCTCTAGCATGGCCTACGAGCAGTACTTC
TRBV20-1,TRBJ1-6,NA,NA,CSGQGNDSPLHF,TGCAGTGGCCAGGGAAATGATTCACCCCTCCACTTT
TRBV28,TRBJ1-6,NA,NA,CASSISFSPLHF,TGTGCCAGCAGTATTTCGTTTTCACCCCTCCACTTT
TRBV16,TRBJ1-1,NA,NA,CASSLPPSEAFF,TGTGCCAGCAGCCTCCCCCCCAGTGAAGCTTTCTTT
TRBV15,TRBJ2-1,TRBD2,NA,CATGGGGDNEQFF,TGTGCCACCGGGGGGGGAGGGGACAATGAGCAGTTCTTC
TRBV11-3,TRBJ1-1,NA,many,CASSLQTGMNTEAFF,TGTGCCAGCAGCCTCCAGACAGGTATGAACACTGAAGCTTTCTTT
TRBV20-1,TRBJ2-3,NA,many,CSARDPGHSTDTQYF,TGCAGTGCTAGAGATCCTGGACACTCAACAGATACGCAGTATTTT
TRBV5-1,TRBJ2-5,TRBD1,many,CASSPGTGHETQYF,TGTGCCAGCAGCCCCGGGACAGGGCATGAGACCCAGTACTTC
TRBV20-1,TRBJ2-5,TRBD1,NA,CSAPTGGWETQYF,TGCAGTGCTCCCACAGGGGGCTGGGAGACCCAGTACTTC